Here is one TCR beta chain with its context. Its antigen is as yet unknown. The data derive from a study of OX40 agonist ivuxolimab in advanced cancers. Study information: Ivuxolimab was administered intravenously to patients at 0.01 to 10 mg/kg every 2 weeks. Patients achieving partial responses numbered three: one hepatocellular carcinoma case and two cutaneous melanoma cases.

General observations from the study: Normalized expansion of T-cell clones was also low for some nonresponders. The study found that CD8+ T cells averaged more expanded clones than CD4+.

The CDR3 extends over 13 amino acids. Trimming pared 2 bases from V and 13 bases from J, leaving 14 bases between. Germline V gene sequence: CDR1 SGHAT, CDR2 FQNNGV. Sequencing was performed with immunoSEQ multiplex PCR; in TCRdb, only in-frame clones are kept and a portion is missing. The sample has roughly 56,000 clones; roughly 80% are singletons. The chain has TRBV11-2 and TRBJ1-4; a possible D gene is TRBD1 (5 bases). The sample consisted of CD4+ or CD8+ T cells sorted from blood, taken in a trial of the OX40 agonist ivuxolimab. This sequence originates from an adult with an advanced solid tumor such as melanoma, head and neck, liver or kidney cancer. The CDR3: CASSLNPDNLLFF. The CDR3 DNA reads as TGTGCCAGCAGCTTAAATCCGGACAATCTACTGTTTTTT.